These 6 T cell receptor beta chains came from one sample sequenced in a study of T cell clones after liver transplantation. Measured with immunoSEQ multiplex PCR; TCRdb has only the in-frame clones, and not every one. The sample carries about 7,400 clones, 80% recorded once. The sample in question was CD8+ T cells from blood, obtained before liver transplant. Receptor source: a human donor who received a liver transplant.

This sequence joins TRBV7-9 and TRBJ2-2; TRBD1 matches at 11 bases. V was clipped by 5 bases and J by 4 bases; unmatched bases: 9. Germline loops: CDR1 SEHNR, CDR2 FQNEAQ (reference sequence). This CDR3 contains 17 residues. The CDR3 coding sequence is TGTGCCAGCAGCCAAGGCCCGGGACAGGGGGGCACCGGGGAGCTGTTTTTT. Translating gives CASSQGPGQGGTGELFF. The full variable domain, rest sourced from reference TRBV7-9 and TRBJ2-2, is DTGVSQNPRHKITKRGQNVTFRCDPISEHNRLYWYRQTLGQGPEFLTYFQNEAQLEKSRLLSDRFSAERPKGSFSTLEIQRTEQGDSAMYLCASSQGPGQGGTGELFFGEGSRLTVL.

This chain links TRBV19 with TRBJ1-5, with D possibly matching TRBD1 (6 bases). This CDR3 has 16 residues. Trimming removed 1 base at V and 1 base at J, with 11 bases between. Looked up from germline, CDR1 is LNHDA and CDR2 is SQIVND (reference sequence). The CDR3 protein is CASSIVPRGSNQPQHF. CDR3 in DNA: TGTGCCAGTAGTATAGTTCCCAGGGGCAGCAATCAGCCCCAGCATTTT.

This chain links TRBV4-2 with TRBJ1-4; tentative D call: TRBD1 (5 bases). With 1 base removed from V and 8 bases from J, the gap between germline ends came to 17 bases. CDR3 length equals 16 residues. CDR1 is LGHNA, CDR2 YNFKEQ, per germline. CDR3 amino acids: CASSQALGEGEEKLFF. The CDR3 bases are TGTGCCAGCAGCCAAGCCCTCGGAGAAGGGGAAGAAAAACTGTTTTTT.

The rearrangement uses TRBV28 and TRBJ2-5; D not resolved. The germline V gene encodes CDR1 MDHEN and CDR2 SYDVKM. The germline V and J ends were trimmed by 8 bases and 4 bases, with 17 bases remaining between them. The CDR3 is 14 amino acids. The CDR3 DNA is TGTGCCAGCGCTGACTTTGCGTCTGGAGAGACCCAGTACTTC. This gives the protein CASADFASGETQYF. Full variable domain (missing parts from reference TRBV28 and TRBJ2-5): DVKVTQSSRYLVKRTGEKVFLECVQDMDHENMFWYRQDPGLGLRLIYFSYDVKMKEKGDIPEGYSVSREKKERFSLILESASTNQTSMYLCASADFASGETQYFGPGTRLLVL.

The V and J genes are TRBV2 and TRBJ2-7; 8 bases map to TRBD2. The CDR3 runs 16 residues. CDR1 and CDR2 (germline): SNHLY, FYNNEI. J was trimmed by 2 bases and V by 2 bases; bases with no gene match: 8. This CDR3 reads CASSEISGVITYEQYF. The CDR3 DNA is TGTGCCAGCAGTGAAATTAGCGGGGTGATTACCTACGAGCAGTACTTC.

The V call is TRBV11-3, the J call TRBJ2-1, with no clear D. Germline assignment: CDR1 SGHNT and CDR2 YENEEA. Between the trimmed V and J ends, which lost 1 base and 8 bases, there was a span of 6 bases. The length of the CDR3 is 12 residues. In nucleotides, the CDR3 is TGTGCCAGCAGCTTAGGGAGCCATGAGCAGTTCTTC. Residues: CASSLGSHEQFF.